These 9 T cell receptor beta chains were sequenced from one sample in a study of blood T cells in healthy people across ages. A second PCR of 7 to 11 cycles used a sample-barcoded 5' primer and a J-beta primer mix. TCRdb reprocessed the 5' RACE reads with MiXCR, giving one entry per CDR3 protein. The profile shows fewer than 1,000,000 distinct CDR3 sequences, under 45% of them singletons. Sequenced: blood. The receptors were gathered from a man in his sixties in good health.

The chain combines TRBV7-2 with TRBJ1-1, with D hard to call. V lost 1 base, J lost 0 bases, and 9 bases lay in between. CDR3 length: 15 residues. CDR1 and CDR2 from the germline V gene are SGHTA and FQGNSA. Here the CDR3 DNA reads TGTGCCAGCAGCTTAGTTGCATTTATGAACACTGAAGCTTTCTTT. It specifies CASSLVAFMNTEAFF.

The DNA for the CDR3 is TGTGCCAGCAGCAACCGGGACAGGGTCTATGGCTACACCTTC. Encoded protein: CASSNRDRVYGYTF. V is TRBV21-1 and J is TRBJ1-2; the table calls TRBD1, which could not be checked here. TRBV21-1 is designated a pseudogene. The CDR3 is 14 amino acids.

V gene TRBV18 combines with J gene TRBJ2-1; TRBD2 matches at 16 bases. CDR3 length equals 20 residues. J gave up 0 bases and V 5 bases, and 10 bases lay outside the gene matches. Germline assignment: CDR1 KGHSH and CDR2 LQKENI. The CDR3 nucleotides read TGTGCCAGCTCAGCAAAGGGACTAGCGGGGGGGGCTAGCTCCTACAATGAGCAGTTCTTC. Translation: CASSAKGLAGGASSYNEQFF.

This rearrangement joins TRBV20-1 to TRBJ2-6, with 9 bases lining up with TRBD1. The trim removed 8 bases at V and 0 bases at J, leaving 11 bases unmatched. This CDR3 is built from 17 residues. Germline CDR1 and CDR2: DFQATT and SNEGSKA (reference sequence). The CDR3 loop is CSSPPGQGGSGANVLTF. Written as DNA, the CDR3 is TGCAGTTCTCCCCCGGGACAGGGTGGCTCTGGGGCCAACGTCCTGACTTTC.

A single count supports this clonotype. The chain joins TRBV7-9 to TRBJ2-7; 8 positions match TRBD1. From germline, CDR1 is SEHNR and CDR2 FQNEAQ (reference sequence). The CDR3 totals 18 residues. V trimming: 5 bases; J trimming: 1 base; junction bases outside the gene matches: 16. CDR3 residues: CASSPNPGQGKYSYEQYF. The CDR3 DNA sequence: TGTGCCAGCAGCCCGAACCCTGGACAGGGAAAATATTCCTACGAGCAGTACTTC.

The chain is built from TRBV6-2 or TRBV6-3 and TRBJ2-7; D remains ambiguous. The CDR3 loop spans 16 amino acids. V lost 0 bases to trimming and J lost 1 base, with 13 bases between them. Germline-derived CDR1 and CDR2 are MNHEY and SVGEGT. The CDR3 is CASSYSILGNSYEQYF. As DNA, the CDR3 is TGTGCCAGCAGTTACTCGATTTTGGGTAATTCCTACGAGCAGTACTTC.

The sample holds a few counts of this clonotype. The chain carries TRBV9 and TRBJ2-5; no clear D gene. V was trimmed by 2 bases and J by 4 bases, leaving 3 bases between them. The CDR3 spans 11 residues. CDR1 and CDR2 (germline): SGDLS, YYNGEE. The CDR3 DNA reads TGTGCCAGCAGCGTTGCAGAGACCCAGTACTTC. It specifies CASSVAETQYF.

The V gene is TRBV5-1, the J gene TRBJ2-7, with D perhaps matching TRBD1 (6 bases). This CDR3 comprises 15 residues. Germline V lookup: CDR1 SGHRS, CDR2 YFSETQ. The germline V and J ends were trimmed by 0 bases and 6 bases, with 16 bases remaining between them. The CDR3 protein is CASSLETGYAGEQYF. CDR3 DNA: TGCGCCAGCAGCTTGGAAACAGGGTATGCGGGCGAGCAGTACTTC.

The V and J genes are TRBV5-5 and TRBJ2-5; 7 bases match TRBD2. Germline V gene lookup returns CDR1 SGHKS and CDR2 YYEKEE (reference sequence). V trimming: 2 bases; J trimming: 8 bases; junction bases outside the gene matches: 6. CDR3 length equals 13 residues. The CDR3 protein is CASSFEREGTQYF. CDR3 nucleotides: TGTGCCAGCAGCTTCGAAAGGGAGGGTACCCAGTACTTC.